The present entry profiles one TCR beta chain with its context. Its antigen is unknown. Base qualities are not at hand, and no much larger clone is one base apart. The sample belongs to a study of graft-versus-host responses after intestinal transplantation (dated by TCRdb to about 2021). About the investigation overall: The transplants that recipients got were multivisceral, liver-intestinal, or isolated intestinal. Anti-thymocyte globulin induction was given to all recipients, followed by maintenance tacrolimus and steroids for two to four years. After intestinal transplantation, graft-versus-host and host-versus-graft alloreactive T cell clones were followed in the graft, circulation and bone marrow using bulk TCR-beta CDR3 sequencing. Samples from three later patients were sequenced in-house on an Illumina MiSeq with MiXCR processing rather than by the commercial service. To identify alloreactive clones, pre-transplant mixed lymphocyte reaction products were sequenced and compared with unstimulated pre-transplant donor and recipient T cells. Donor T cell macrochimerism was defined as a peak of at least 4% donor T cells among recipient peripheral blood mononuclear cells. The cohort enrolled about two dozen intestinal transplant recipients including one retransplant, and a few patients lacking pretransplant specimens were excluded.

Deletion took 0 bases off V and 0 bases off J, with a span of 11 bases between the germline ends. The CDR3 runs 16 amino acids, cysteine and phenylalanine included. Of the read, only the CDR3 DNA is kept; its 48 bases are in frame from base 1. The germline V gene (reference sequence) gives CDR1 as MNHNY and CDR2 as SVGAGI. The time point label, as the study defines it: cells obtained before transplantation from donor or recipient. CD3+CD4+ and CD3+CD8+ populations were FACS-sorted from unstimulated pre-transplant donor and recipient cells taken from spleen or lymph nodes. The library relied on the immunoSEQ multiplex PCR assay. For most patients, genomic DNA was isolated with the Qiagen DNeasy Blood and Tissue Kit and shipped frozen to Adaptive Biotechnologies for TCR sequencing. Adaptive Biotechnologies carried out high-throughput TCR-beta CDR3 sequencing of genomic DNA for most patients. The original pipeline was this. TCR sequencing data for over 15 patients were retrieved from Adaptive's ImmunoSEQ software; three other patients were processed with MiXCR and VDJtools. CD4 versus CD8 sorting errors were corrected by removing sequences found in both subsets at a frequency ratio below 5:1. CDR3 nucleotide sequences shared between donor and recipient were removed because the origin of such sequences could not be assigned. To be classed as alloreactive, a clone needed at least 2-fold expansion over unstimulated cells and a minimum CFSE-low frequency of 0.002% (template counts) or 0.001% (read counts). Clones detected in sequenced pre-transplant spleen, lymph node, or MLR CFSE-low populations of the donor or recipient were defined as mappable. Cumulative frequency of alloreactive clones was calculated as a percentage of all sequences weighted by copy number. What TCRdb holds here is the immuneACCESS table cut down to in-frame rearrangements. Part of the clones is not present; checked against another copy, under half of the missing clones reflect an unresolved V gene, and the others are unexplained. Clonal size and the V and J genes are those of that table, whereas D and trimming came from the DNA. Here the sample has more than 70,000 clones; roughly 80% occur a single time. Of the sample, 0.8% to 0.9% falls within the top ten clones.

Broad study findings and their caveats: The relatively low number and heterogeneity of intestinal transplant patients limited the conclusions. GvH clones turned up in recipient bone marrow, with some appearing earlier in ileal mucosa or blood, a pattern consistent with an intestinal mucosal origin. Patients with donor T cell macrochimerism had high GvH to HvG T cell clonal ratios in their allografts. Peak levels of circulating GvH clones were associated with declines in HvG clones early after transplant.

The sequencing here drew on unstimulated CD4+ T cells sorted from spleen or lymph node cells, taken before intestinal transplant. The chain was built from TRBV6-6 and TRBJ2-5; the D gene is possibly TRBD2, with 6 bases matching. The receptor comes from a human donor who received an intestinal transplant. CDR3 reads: CASSYSAGGDQETQYF. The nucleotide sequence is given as TGTGCCAGCAGTTACTCGGCCGGCGGGGACCAAGAGACCCAGTACTTC.